These 6 T cell receptor beta chains were all obtained from the same sample, sequenced in a study of siplizumab effects on memory and regulatory T cells. Measured with immunoSEQ multiplex PCR; TCRdb has only the in-frame clones, and not every one. The table has roughly 50,000 clones, more than 85% seen once; the top ten hold under 0.35%. Sequencing used naive CD8+ T cells sorted from blood. These receptors were taken from a human donor in good health.

The chain uses TRBV21-1 and TRBJ1-6. TRBV21-1 represents a pseudogene. The CDR3 covers 18 residues. This CDR3 is CASSKVEEGSSYNSPLHF. CDR3 nucleotide sequence: TGTGCCAGCAGCAAAGTCGAGGAAGGGAGCTCCTATAATTCACCCCTCCACTTT.

The CDR3 region is CSVESQDSTDTQYF. The CDR3 DNA reads TGCAGCGTTGAGTCCCAGGACAGCACAGATACGCAGTATTTT. The J gene is TRBJ2-3, the V gene TRBV29-1; D gene ambiguous. Germline CDR1 reads SQVTM; CDR2 reads ANQGSEA. The CDR3 spans 14 residues. The V gene lost 3 bases and the J gene lost 0 bases, with 10 bases spanning the gap.

The gene calls are TRBV27 and TRBJ1-5; D uncertain. Germline CDR1 is MNHEY and CDR2 is SMNVEV (reference sequence). CDR3 length: 14 residues. The V and J ends lost 0 bases and 4 bases respectively, with 7 bases between them. The CDR3 DNA reads TGTGCCAGCAGTTTATCGGCCGGGAATCAGCCCCAGCATTTT. It specifies CASSLSAGNQPQHF.

Written as DNA, the CDR3 is TGCGCCAGCAGCTTGTGGGCTGAGGTCAATGAGCAGTTCTTC. Translated: CASSLWAEVNEQFF. This chain links TRBV5-1 with TRBJ2-1; unclear D gene. The CDR3 is 14 residues long. Trimming took 1 base from V and 6 from J, leaving 11 bases between them. CDR1 is SGHRS, CDR2 YFSETQ, per germline.

The gene calls are TRBV27 and TRBJ1-4; TRBD1 might be the D (6 bases). The germline V and J ends were trimmed by 3 bases and 11 bases, with 22 bases remaining between them. Germline CDR1 is MNHEY and CDR2 is SMNVEV (reference sequence). This CDR3 is built from 16 residues. CDR3 loop: CASSLEGELPMLKLFF. The CDR3 DNA is TGTGCCAGCAGTTTGGAGGGGGAGCTCCCAATGCTTAAACTGTTTTTT.

This clone has just a few counts. J is TRBJ2-1 and V is TRBV19; D is uncertain. Per the germline V gene, CDR1 is LNHDA and CDR2 is SQIVND (reference sequence). Trimming took off 5 bases at V and 4 bases at J, with 9 bases between the two ends. The CDR3 consists of 13 residues. Here the CDR3 DNA reads TGTGCCAGTAGTGCCGACGGGTACAATGAGCAGTTCTTC. Amino acids: CASSADGYNEQFF.